This TCR beta chain was obtained from a study of T-cell memory formation after mild COVID-19. Libraries for TCRalpha and TCRbeta carried sample barcodes and unique molecular identifiers via 5'RACE. TCRdb ran MiXCR on the 5' RACE reads and lists one entry per CDR3 protein. The sample records about 400,000 distinct CDR3 sequences, less than 25% being singletons. Remarks on this clonotype: What it binds is unknown.

Points from the study as a whole: Largely, contracting CD4+ clones fell within CM and EM, and contracting CD8+ clones within EMRA. In pre-infection memory, a portion of responding clones appeared, which suggested that cross-reactive memory joined.

The CDR3 is 15 residues long. J gave up 2 bases and V 2 bases, and 3 bases lay outside the gene matches. Germline loops: CDR1 SGHAT, CDR2 FQNNGV. This TCR was sampled from an adult woman who had mild COVID-19 (a few samples of this study predate the infection). Cell type and time point are not known. The chain combines TRBV11-2 with TRBJ2-1, with 7 bases identical to TRBD1. Sequencing input: PBMCs or a T cell subset sorted from them (not recorded which). The CDR3 here is CASSLPGQTYNEQFF. CDR3 bases: TGTGCCAGCAGCTTACCGGGACAGACCTACAATGAGCAGTTCTTC.